Following are 30 T cell receptor beta chains from one sample sequenced in a study of monozygotic twins with cystic fibrosis. Assay: immunoSEQ multiplex PCR; the TCRdb copy retains only in-frame clones and omits some. Of roughly 13,000 clones listed, roughly nine tenths are singletons. Sequencing input: blood. The receptor set was obtained from a boy younger than 18 with cystic fibrosis.

The DNA of the CDR3 is TGTGCCAGCAGCCCCAGCGGAGGGGGCAAAGCTGGAAACACCATATATTTT. Translation: CASSPSGGGKAGNTIYF. The rearrangement uses TRBV9 and TRBJ1-3; 7 nucleotides match TRBD1. The CDR3 extends over 17 amino acids. Germline values: CDR1 SGDLS, CDR2 YYNGEE. V dropped 4 bases and J dropped 2; count of bases not matched to a gene: 12.

The rearrangement uses TRBV5-1 and TRBJ2-7, with 7 bases lining up with TRBD1. The CDR3 covers 14 residues. CDR1 and CDR2 from the germline V gene are SGHRS and YFSETQ. V lost 4 bases and J lost 0; bases outside the gene matches: 4. CDR3 protein: CASSPDRFSYEQYF. Written as DNA, the CDR3 is TGCGCCAGCAGCCCGGACAGGTTCTCCTACGAGCAGTACTTC.

The chain has TRBV14 and TRBJ2-7; either TRBD1 or TRBD2 may supply D (5 bases each). This CDR3 has 14 residues. CDR1 and CDR2 (germline): SGHDN, FVKESK. The V gene lost 3 bases and the J gene lost 4 bases, with 13 bases spanning the gap. CDR3 in amino acids: CASSQTGWGYEQYF. CDR3 nucleotide sequence: TGTGCCAGCAGCCAGACGGGCTGGGGGTACGAGCAGTACTTC.

The chain couples TRBV5-4 to TRBJ2-1; tentatively, D is TRBD2 (6 bases). The V and J ends lost 0 bases and 8 bases respectively, with 9 bases between them. The length of the CDR3 is 13 residues. The V gene's germline CDR1 is SGHNT and CDR2 YYREEE (reference sequence). CDR3 amino acids: CASSLGWGDEQFF. The CDR3 nucleotides are TGTGCCAGCAGCTTGGGGTGGGGGGATGAGCAGTTCTTC.

The J gene is TRBJ2-1, the V gene TRBV7-2; tentative D call: TRBD2 (6 bases). Per germline, CDR1 SGHTA and CDR2 FQGNSA. Trimming pared 4 bases from V and 9 bases from J, leaving 19 bases between. The CDR3 covers 15 residues. CDR3 DNA: TGTGCCAGCAGCTGGGTCGCGGGACCCCAAGGTGAGCAGTTCTTC. Amino acid sequence: CASSWVAGPQGEQFF.

This sequence joins TRBV4-1 and TRBJ2-1; D may be TRBD1 or TRBD2 (6 bases each). CDR1 and CDR2 (germline): MGHRA, YSYEKL. V dropped 2 bases and J dropped 9 bases, with 20 bases sitting between them. This CDR3 contains 16 residues. In DNA, the CDR3 is TGCGCCAGCAGCCAAAGGGGGGCGGCAAGGGTCGTTGAGCAGTTCTTC. It specifies CASSQRGAARVVEQFF.

The chain employs TRBV9 and TRBJ2-2; 10 positions agree with TRBD2. Germline V gene lookup returns CDR1 SGDLS and CDR2 YYNGEE. Trimming at V came to 0 bases and at J to 7 bases, leaving 6 bases not matched to a gene. This CDR3 has 16 residues. The CDR3 DNA is TGTGCCAGCAGCGTAGGTCTAGCGGGGGTGATCGGGGAGCTGTTTTTT. It yields the protein CASSVGLAGVIGELFF.

The V and J genes are TRBV30 and TRBJ2-3, with a weak D call TRBD2 (5 bases). Germline CDR1 GTSNPN, CDR2 SVGIG (reference sequence). The CDR3 spans 11 residues. Trimming removed 8 bases at V and 11 bases at J, with 17 bases between. The CDR3 region is CAALSPRGQYF. As DNA, the CDR3 is TGTGCCGCCCTCTCCCCCCGGGGGCAGTATTTT.

The chain combines TRBV5-6 with TRBJ1-4, with 8 bases identical to TRBD1. Unmatched junction bases numbered 0, after V lost 0 bases and J lost 5 bases. CDR1 is SGHDT and CDR2 is YYEEEE in the germline V gene. The CDR3 is made up of 14 amino acids. This chain's CDR3 is CASSLDRGNEKLFF. The CDR3 DNA reads TGTGCCAGCAGCTTGGACAGGGGGAATGAAAAACTGTTTTTT. Supplemented by reference TRBV5-6 and TRBJ1-4, the full variable domain reads DAGVTQSPTHLIKTRGQQVTLRCSPKSGHDTVSWYQQALGQGPQFIFQYYEEEERQRGNFPDRFSGHQFPNYSSELNVNALLLGDSALYLCASSLDRGNEKLFFGSGTQLSVL.

V gene TRBV5-6 combines with J gene TRBJ2-1; D may be TRBD1 (6 bases). V gave up 4 bases and J gave up 4 bases, with 18 bases separating them. CDR3 size: 16 residues. The germline V gene has CDR1 SGHDT and CDR2 YYEEEE. This CDR3 reads CASSPQRDTLYNEQFF. The CDR3 DNA sequence: TGTGCCAGCAGCCCACAGAGGGACACCCTGTACAATGAGCAGTTCTTC.

V gene TRBV19 combines with J gene TRBJ1-4; D is ambiguous. Looked up from germline, CDR1 is LNHDA and CDR2 is SQIVND (reference sequence). CDR3 length equals 13 residues. The V end lost 5 bases, the J end lost 8 bases, and 12 bases lay between the germline ends. The CDR3 nucleotides are TGTGCCAGTAGTTCTTCTGGGAAAGAAAAACTGTTTTTT. Residues: CASSSSGKEKLFF. Based on the CDR3 plus reference TRBV19 and TRBJ1-4, the full variable domain is DGGITQSPKYLFRKEGQNVTLSCEQNLNHDAMYWYRQDPGQGLRLIYYSQIVNDFQKGDIAEGYSVSREKKESFPLTVTSAQKNPTAFYLCASSSSGKEKLFFGSGTQLSVL.

The CDR3 coding sequence is TGTGCCAGCTCACTAAGGGACTCCGACACTGAAGCTTTCTTT. This translates into CASSLRDSDTEAFF. The chain is built from TRBV18 and TRBJ1-1, with D perhaps TRBD1 (5 bases). V lost 4 bases, J lost 3 bases, and 12 bases lay in between. This CDR3 has 14 residues. Germline V CDR1 and CDR2: KGHSH, LQKENI. Variable domain in full (rest from reference TRBV18 and TRBJ1-1): NAGVMQNPRHLVRRRGQEARLRCSPMKGHSHVYWYRQLPEEGLKFMVYLQKENIIDESGMPKERFSAEFPKEGPSILRIQQVVRGDSAAYFCASSLRDSDTEAFFGQGTRLTVV.

About this clone: The junction differs from germline at one of its ends, possibly a read error. The chain uses TRBV11-2 and TRBJ1-3; 8 bases map to TRBD1. Germline V gene data show CDR1 as SGHAT and CDR2 as FQNNGV. The CDR3 length is 12 residues. The DNA of the CDR3 is TGTGCCAGCAGCACCGGGGGGGGACAGGCGGCCTTT. Translating gives CASSTGGGQAAF. Together with reference TRBV11-2 and TRBJ1-3, the CDR3 gives the full variable domain: EAGVAQSPRYKIIEKRQSVAFWCNPISGHATLYWYQQILGQGPKLLIQFQNNGVVDDSQLPKDRFSAERLKGVDSTLKIQPAKLEDSAVYLCASSTGGGQAAFGEGSWLTVV.

In the case of this clone: One end of the junction fails to match germline, which may point to a read error. This chain joins TRBV5-6 and TRBJ2-3; weak D call: TRBD2 (6 bases). This CDR3 spans 16 amino acids. CDR1 and CDR2 from the germline V gene are SGHDT and YYEEEE. CDR3 loop: CASSPRTITEGRRVGF. CDR3 bases: TGTGCCAGCAGCCCCCGAACTATAACGGAGGGGAGGAGGGTAGGTTTT.

The chain recombines TRBV7-9 with TRBJ1-3; 7 bases agree with TRBD1. The J segment lost 0 bases and the V segment lost 5 bases, leaving 10 bases of the junction unmatched. Germline CDR1 and CDR2: SEHNR and FQNEAQ (reference sequence). The CDR3 loop spans 17 amino acids. This CDR3 reads CASSPRQGILSGNTIYF. The CDR3 DNA reads as TGTGCCAGCAGCCCCCGACAGGGAATCCTCTCTGGAAACACCATATATTTT.

The chain has TRBV4-1 and TRBJ2-7; either TRBD1 or TRBD2 may fit D (5 bases each). V lost 0 bases and J 3 bases, leaving 12 bases between the germline ends. The CDR3 extends over 15 amino acids. Germline V gene sequence: CDR1 MGHRA, CDR2 YSYEKL. The DNA of the CDR3 is TGCGCCAGCAGCCAAGATTGGGACGTCGGCTACGAGCAGTACTTC. Its translation: CASSQDWDVGYEQYF.

The V and J genes are TRBV18 and TRBJ2-5, with 7 bases matching TRBD1. The V gene end was trimmed by 5 bases and the J gene end by 2 bases; junction bases not matched to a gene: 5. Germline V lookup: CDR1 KGHSH, CDR2 LQKENI. The CDR3 spans 14 residues. The CDR3 DNA follows: TGTGCCAGCTCATCGGGACAGTGGCAAGAGACCCAGTACTTC. This encodes CASSSGQWQETQYF.

V is TRBV18 and J is TRBJ1-1; maybe TRBD1 (6 bases). Between the trimmed V and J ends, which lost 2 bases and 11 bases, there was a span of 21 bases. CDR3 length: 15 residues. The germline V gene encodes CDR1 KGHSH and CDR2 LQKENI. DNA of the CDR3: TGTGCCAGCTCACCAGCAGAACGCTCGACAGGTAGGGCTTTCTTT. This translates into CASSPAERSTGRAFF.

This chain links TRBV5-6 with TRBJ2-7; 8 bases agree with TRBD1. Losses at the gene ends were 4 bases for V and 0 bases for J; bases not matched to a gene: 3. CDR1 is SGHDT and CDR2 is YYEEEE in the germline V gene. The CDR3 is made up of 14 amino acids. The CDR3 sequence is CASSPGGRSYEQYF. The CDR3 DNA is TGTGCCAGCAGCCCAGGGGGCCGCTCCTACGAGCAGTACTTC.

This rearrangement joins TRBV6-5 to TRBJ2-2, with D possibly TRBD1 on 6 matching bases. This CDR3 is built from 13 residues. Germline V gene sequence: CDR1 MNHEY, CDR2 SVGAGI. The V end was cut by 5 bases, the J end by 7 bases, with 11 bases between. The CDR3: CASSTTGIGELFF. The CDR3 DNA follows: TGTGCCAGCAGTACAACAGGGATCGGGGAGCTGTTTTTT.

The chain uses TRBV5-1 and TRBJ2-3; 8 nucleotides line up with TRBD2. The CDR3 consists of 15 residues. In germline, CDR1 is SGHRS, CDR2 YFSETQ. Unmatched junction bases numbered 7, after V lost 0 bases and J lost 7 bases. Here the CDR3 DNA reads TGCGCCAGCAGCTTGGAACGGGAGGGCGGGTATACGCAGTATTTT. The encoded protein is CASSLEREGGYTQYF.

This chain joins TRBV15 and TRBJ1-3; 7 nucleotides agree with TRBD1. This CDR3 is built from 16 residues. Germline V gene sequence: CDR1 LNHNV, CDR2 YYDKDF (reference sequence). J lost 3 bases, V lost 1 base, and 6 bases had no gene match. The CDR3 bases are TGTGCCACCAGCAGAGTCCCAGGGGGAATTGGAAACACCATATATTTT. Encoded protein: CATSRVPGGIGNTIYF.

The rearrangement uses TRBV10-3 and TRBJ1-1; maybe TRBD1 (6 bases). From germline, CDR1 is ENHRY and CDR2 SYGVKD. The CDR3 has 14 amino acids. The V and J ends lost 0 bases and 4 bases respectively, with 9 bases between them. The CDR3 DNA is TGTGCCATCAGTGAGTCGGGGGGCACCACTGAAGCTTTCTTT. This sequence encodes CAISESGGTTEAFF.

The V call is TRBV6-5, the J call TRBJ2-7, with 10 bases matching TRBD2. The CDR3 runs 16 residues. V shed 2 bases and J 5 bases; nucleotides not matched to a gene: 9. Looked up from germline, CDR1 is MNHEY and CDR2 is SVGAGI. CDR3 residues: CASSYGLAGVSNEQYF. CDR3 nucleotides: TGTGCCAGCAGTTACGGCCTAGCGGGGGTCTCTAACGAGCAGTACTTC.

The genes are TRBV4-1 and TRBJ2-1; TRBD2 agrees at 9 bases. V was clipped by 1 base and J by 4 bases; unmatched bases: 8. Germline V lookup: CDR1 MGHRA, CDR2 YSYEKL. The CDR3 length is 17 residues. This CDR3 reads CASSQGSSGGLYNEQFF. The CDR3 DNA follows: TGCGCCAGCAGCCAAGGCTCGAGCGGGGGGCTATACAATGAGCAGTTCTTC.

The count of this clone is one. This sequence joins TRBV27 and TRBJ2-1, with D unresolved. Trimming left V 6 bases short and J 5 bases short, with 14 bases between. CDR1 MNHEY and CDR2 SMNVEV come from the germline V gene (reference sequence). The CDR3 spans 14 residues. Here the CDR3 reads CASSPDPQHNEQFF. The DNA for the CDR3 is TGTGCCAGCAGCCCGGATCCACAACACAATGAGCAGTTCTTC.

Concerning this clone itself: Other DNA sequences within the sample encode an identical CDR3. The chain couples TRBV7-9 to TRBJ2-7, with TRBD2 matching over 8 bases. The CDR3 extends over 16 amino acids. Per the germline V gene, CDR1 is SEHNR and CDR2 is FQNEAQ (reference sequence). With V trimmed by 3 bases and J by 6 bases, 13 bases remained unmatched. The CDR3 spells CASSFYRGGPLVEQYF. CDR3 nucleotide sequence: TGTGCCAGCAGCTTTTACCGGGGGGGCCCGCTTGTCGAGCAGTACTTC.

The V gene is TRBV2, the J gene TRBJ2-2; the D gene is possibly TRBD2 (5 bases). This CDR3 has 14 amino acids. CDR1 and CDR2 (germline): SNHLY, FYNNEI. V was pared by 6 bases and J by 1 base, with 9 bases between. The CDR3 loop is CASREAGNTGELFF. CDR3 nucleotide sequence: TGTGCCAGCAGGGAGGCAGGGAACACCGGGGAGCTGTTTTTT.

The chain is built from TRBV28 and TRBJ1-1, with D perhaps matching TRBD1 (5 bases). Trimming left V 6 bases short and J 1 base short, with 21 bases between. The CDR3 is 17 amino acids. Germline V gives CDR1 MDHEN, CDR2 SYDVKM. The CDR3 bases are TGTGCCAGCAGCCGTCTCCCGGGACGGCTACCGAACACTGAAGCTTTCTTT. As protein: CASSRLPGRLPNTEAFF.

This clone was counted only a few times. The V gene is TRBV2, the J gene TRBJ1-6, with no clear D. Germline V gene sequence: CDR1 SNHLY, CDR2 FYNNEI. This CDR3 contains 13 residues. Trimming removed 1 base at V and 9 bases at J, with 7 bases between. CDR3 protein: CASSEVAGSPLHF. The DNA for the CDR3 is TGTGCCAGCAGTGAAGTGGCGGGTTCACCCCTCCACTTT.